This TCR beta chain was identified in a study of blood T cell repertoires in COVID-19. Study as a whole: There were acute and convalescent COVID-19 samples, and they came from the United States, Italy and Spain. T cells, B-cell-depleted T cells, or PBMCs provided the cDNA or gDNA that served as material.

This clone was recorded only once. The ends were cut back, 2 bases at V and 0 bases at J, with 11 bases in the middle. This CDR3 spans 17 amino acids. Germline CDR1 SGHVS, CDR2 FQNEAQ. Some clones are missing from TCRdb's copy, which holds only in-frame ones; the method was immunoSEQ multiplex PCR. The sample contains around 190,000 clones, about 80% of which appear only once. The origin of this receptor is a man between 60 and 75 years old with acute or convalescent COVID-19. The chain has TRBV7-8 and TRBJ1-6, with D possibly being TRBD1 (5 bases). The source material was peripheral blood. CDR3 sequence reads: CASSLSGRGSYNSPLHF. The DNA for the CDR3 is TGTGCCAGCAGCTTATCAGGGCGCGGCTCCTATAATTCACCCCTCCACTTT.